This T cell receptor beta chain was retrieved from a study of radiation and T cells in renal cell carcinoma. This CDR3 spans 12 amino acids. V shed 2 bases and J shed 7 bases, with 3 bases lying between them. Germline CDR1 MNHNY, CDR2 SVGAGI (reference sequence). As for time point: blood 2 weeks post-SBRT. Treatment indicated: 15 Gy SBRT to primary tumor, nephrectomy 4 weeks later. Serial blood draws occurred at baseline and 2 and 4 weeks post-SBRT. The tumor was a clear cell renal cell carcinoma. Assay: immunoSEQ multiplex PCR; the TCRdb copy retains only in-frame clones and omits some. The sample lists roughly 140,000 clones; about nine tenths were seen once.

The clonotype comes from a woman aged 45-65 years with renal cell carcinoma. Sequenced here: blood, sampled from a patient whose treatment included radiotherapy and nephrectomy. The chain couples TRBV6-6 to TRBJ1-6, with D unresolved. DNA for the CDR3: TGTGCCAGCAGTTACCAGAATTCACCCCTCCACTTT. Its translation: CASSYQNSPLHF.